The 25 T cell receptor beta chains presented below share a single source sample, sequenced in a study of T cells after somatic rescue of genetic block. Here immunoSEQ multiplex PCR was the method, and the copy in TCRdb shows in-frame clones only, minus some. The table includes about 88,000 clones, 85% to 90% detected once. The sequenced material came from peripheral blood mononuclear cells (PBMCs). Receptor source: a woman aged 18-29 years.

The V gene is TRBV28, the J gene TRBJ2-2, with 7 nucleotides matching TRBD2. The CDR3 covers 12 residues. The germline gives CDR1 MDHEN, CDR2 SYDVKM. Trimming removed 6 bases from V and 8 bases from J; junction bases left unmatched: 3. CDR3 nucleotides: TGTGCCAGCAGGCCAGCGGGGGGGGAGCTGTTTTTT. Amino acids: CASRPAGGELFF.

V is TRBV12-5 and J is TRBJ1-1, with 10 bases matching TRBD1. V gave up 6 bases and J gave up 3 bases; unmatched junction bases: 4. Germline V lookup: CDR1 LGHNT, CDR2 FRNRAP. The CDR3 has 14 amino acids. The CDR3 DNA follows: TGTGCTAGTGGCCGCGGGACAGGGGACACTGAAGCTTTCTTT. Its translation: CASGRGTGDTEAFF.

The V gene is TRBV28, the J gene TRBJ2-5; D uncertain. CDR3 length equals 13 residues. V shed 8 bases and J shed 0 bases, with 10 bases lying between them. Germline V CDR1 and CDR2: MDHEN, SYDVKM. The CDR3 DNA reads as TGTGCCAGCCGCAGAACGTACCAAGAGACCCAGTACTTC. Amino acids: CASRRTYQETQYF.

The chain links TRBV11-2 to TRBJ2-7; D is uncertain. Germline V gene sequence: CDR1 SGHAT, CDR2 FQNNGV. V dropped 1 base and J dropped 2 bases, with 15 bases sitting between them. CDR3 length equals 16 residues. The CDR3 coding sequence is TGTGCCAGCAGCTTAGGGGCAGCTCTTGGGGCCTACGAGCAGTACTTC. Translation gives CASSLGAALGAYEQYF.

The rearrangement links TRBV19 to TRBJ1-1, with 8 bases lining up with TRBD1. The CDR3 loop spans 18 amino acids. Trimming cost V 3 bases and J 0 bases; bases outside gene matches: 12. CDR1 and CDR2 from the germline V gene are LNHDA and SQIVND (reference sequence). CDR3: CASSMGPGQAILNTEAFF. The CDR3 DNA follows: TGTGCCAGTAGTATGGGACCGGGACAGGCGATCCTGAACACTGAAGCTTTCTTT.

The chain is built from TRBV11-2 and TRBJ1-1; perhaps TRBD1 as D (5 bases). The CDR3 has 17 residues. V dropped 5 bases and J dropped 5 bases, with 24 bases sitting between them. CDR1 SGHAT and CDR2 FQNNGV come from the germline V gene. CDR3 nucleotides: TGTGCCAGCAGCCCATGGGACGGACCAGGAGTAGGTACTGAAGCTTTCTTT. This encodes CASSPWDGPGVGTEAFF.

This chain joins TRBV27 and TRBJ1-5, with 8 bases lining up with TRBD1. Germline V gives CDR1 MNHEY, CDR2 SMNVEV (reference sequence). J lost 5 bases, V lost 6 bases, and 9 bases had no gene match. The CDR3 sequence is 15 residues long. The CDR3 DNA follows: TGTGCCAGCAGGAACGGGGGGACAGGATATCAGCCCCAGCATTTT. This codes for CASRNGGTGYQPQHF.

The rearrangement joins TRBV28 to TRBJ2-4; D may be TRBD2 (5 bases). The V end was cut by 8 bases, the J end by 7 bases, with 12 bases between. This CDR3 is built from 12 residues. From germline, CDR1 is MDHEN and CDR2 SYDVKM. CDR3 DNA sequence: TGTGCCAGCGGTCCTTCGGGGAACATTCAGTACTTC. Amino acid sequence: CASGPSGNIQYF.

This chain joins TRBV18 and TRBJ1-4; D not resolved. This CDR3 contains 15 residues. CDR1 and CDR2 (germline): KGHSH, LQKENI. V lost 4 bases to trimming and J lost 5 bases, with 14 bases between them. The CDR3 loop reads CASSRPGGRNEKLFF. CDR3 DNA: TGTGCCAGCTCACGCCCAGGAGGGAGGAATGAAAAACTGTTTTTT.

The chain combines TRBV7-2 with TRBJ2-1, with 8 bases lining up with TRBD2. In germline, CDR1 is SGHTA, CDR2 FQGNSA. V lost 6 bases to trimming and J lost 6 bases; unmatched junction nucleotides: 10. The CDR3 runs 15 residues. The CDR3 DNA follows: TGTGCCAGCAGGCAGGCGGGAGGCCTATTCAATGAGCAGTTCTTC. As protein: CASRQAGGLFNEQFF.

The chain uses TRBV6-1 and TRBJ2-1; TRBD2 agrees at 7 bases. This CDR3 is 15 amino acids long. The J segment lost 5 bases and the V segment lost 1 base, leaving 5 bases of the junction unmatched. Germline V CDR1 and CDR2: MNHNS, SASEGT. The CDR3 loop reads CASSEESGNHNEQFF. In nucleotides, the CDR3 is TGTGCCAGCAGTGAAGAGAGCGGGAACCACAATGAGCAGTTCTTC.

The chain is built from TRBV11-1 and TRBJ2-2, with 11 bases lining up with TRBD1. Germline CDR1 is SGHAT and CDR2 is FQDESV (reference sequence). CDR3 length equals 14 residues. V lost 5 bases to trimming and J lost 6 bases; unmatched junction nucleotides: 2. This CDR3 reads CASSPGQGAGELFF. The CDR3 nucleotides are TGTGCCAGCAGCCCGGGACAGGGGGCCGGGGAGCTGTTTTTT.

The V call is TRBV4-2, the J call TRBJ2-1; 13 nucleotides match TRBD2. Per germline, CDR1 LGHNA and CDR2 YNFKEQ. V lost 0 bases and J lost 10; bases outside the gene matches: 9. The CDR3 consists of 17 residues. The CDR3 spells CASSQDRTSGRGGEQFF. In nucleotides, the CDR3 is TGTGCCAGCAGCCAAGATCGTACTAGCGGGAGGGGTGGGGAGCAGTTCTTC.

The chain uses TRBV19 and TRBJ2-1; 9 positions match TRBD1. In germline, CDR1 is LNHDA, CDR2 SQIVND (reference sequence). J was trimmed by 7 bases and V by 9 bases; bases with no gene match: 7. This CDR3 has 13 amino acids. The CDR3 DNA sequence: TGTGCCAGCACCGGGACAGGGAGGAATGAGCAGTTCTTC. Amino acid sequence: CASTGTGRNEQFF.

Only one count was recorded for this clone. The chain recombines TRBV27 with TRBJ1-2; 10 nucleotides agree with TRBD1. The CDR3 has 13 amino acids. With 4 bases clipped from V and 6 bases from J, the junction kept 2 bases outside the gene matches. Germline V gene sequence: CDR1 MNHEY, CDR2 SMNVEV (reference sequence). In nucleotides, the CDR3 is TGTGCCAGCAGTTGGGACAGGGGCAATGGCTACACCTTC. This codes for CASSWDRGNGYTF.

CDR3 coding DNA: TGTGCCAGCAGCTCAGAGGACAGGGAGGGACAGCCCCAGCATTTT. This translates into CASSSEDREGQPQHF. This chain uses TRBV7-9 with TRBJ1-5; 8 positions agree with TRBD1. Trimming removed 4 bases from V and 7 bases from J; junction bases left unmatched: 9. Germline V gives CDR1 SEHNR, CDR2 FQNEAQ (reference sequence). This CDR3 spans 15 amino acids.

This rearrangement joins TRBV9 to TRBJ2-1; D perhaps matches TRBD2 (6 bases). V was clipped by 7 bases and J by 4 bases, with 6 bases between them. CDR1 and CDR2 from the germline V gene are SGDLS and YYNGEE. The CDR3 has 11 residues. CDR3 in amino acids: CASGGYNEQFF. As DNA, the CDR3 is TGTGCCAGCGGGGGGTACAATGAGCAGTTCTTC.

The chain has TRBV14 and TRBJ2-7, with 10 bases lining up with TRBD2. Germline V gene sequence: CDR1 SGHDN, CDR2 FVKESK. The CDR3 totals 14 residues. V dropped 2 bases and J dropped 4; count of bases not matched to a gene: 2. The CDR3 nucleotides read TGTGCCAGCAGCCAACTAGCGGGAGTGTACGAGCAGTACTTC. It codes for CASSQLAGVYEQYF. Using reference TRBV14 and TRBJ2-7 for the parts outside the CDR3, the full variable domain is EAGVTQFPSHSVIEKGQTVTLRCDPISGHDNLYWYRRVMGKEIKFLLHFVKESKQDESGMPNNRFLAERTGGTYSTLKVQPAELEDSGVYFCASSQLAGVYEQYFGPGTRLTVT.

In the case of this clone: Compared with germline, one end of the junction differs, possibly owing to a read error. The same CDR3 can be traced to other DNA sequences in this sample. This chain connects TRBV7-2 to TRBJ2-2; no firm D call. CDR3 length equals 11 residues. Germline lookup yields CDR1 SGHTA and CDR2 FQGNSA. CDR3 DNA: TGTGCCAGCAGCCTTACCGGAGAGCTGTTTTTT. It codes for CASSLTGELFF.

The CDR3 spells CASSPILSTGHEQFF. The CDR3 DNA reads TGTGCCAGCTCACCCATTTTATCGACAGGGCATGAGCAGTTCTTC. The gene calls are TRBV18 and TRBJ2-1; TRBD1 matches 7 bases. Trimming cost V 3 bases and J 8 bases; bases outside gene matches: 10. CDR3 length: 15 residues. CDR1 is KGHSH and CDR2 is LQKENI in the germline V gene.

This chain connects TRBV27 to TRBJ1-5; maybe TRBD1 (6 bases). Germline lookup yields CDR1 MNHEY and CDR2 SMNVEV (reference sequence). The CDR3 covers 17 residues. V was pared by 2 bases and J by 7 bases, with 21 bases between. The DNA for the CDR3 is TGTGCCAGCAGTTTACGCCGTCAGGGGATACGGGGACAGCCCCAGCATTTT. Amino acids: CASSLRRQGIRGQPQHF.

The chain joins TRBV28 to TRBJ2-7; 10 bases align to TRBD2. In germline, CDR1 is MDHEN, CDR2 SYDVKM. The V segment lost 3 bases and the J segment 6 bases; nucleotides outside the gene matches: 11. This CDR3 is 16 amino acids long. The CDR3 region is CASSLLAGVLLPEQYF. The CDR3, as DNA: TGTGCCAGCAGTTTGCTAGCGGGAGTCTTACTCCCCGAGCAGTACTTC.

The rearrangement links TRBV10-1 to TRBJ1-5; D not resolved. This CDR3 comprises 10 residues. The germline V gene has CDR1 WNHNN and CDR2 SYGVQD (reference sequence). V lost 8 bases to trimming and J lost 6 bases, with 5 bases between them. DNA for the CDR3: TGCGCCAGCTGGGGTCAGCCCCAGCATTTT. It yields the protein CASWGQPQHF.

The chain has TRBV5-4 and TRBJ1-5, with D unresolved. Between the trimmed V and J ends, which lost 1 base and 4 bases, there was a span of 6 bases. Germline CDR1 and CDR2: SGHNT and YYREEE (reference sequence). CDR3 size: 13 residues. CDR3 DNA: TGTGCCAGCAGCTTGACTCCAAATCAGCCCCAGCATTTT. It codes for CASSLTPNQPQHF.

The chain employs TRBV11-2 and TRBJ2-5; D might be TRBD1 (6 bases). Trimming left V 5 bases short and J 6 bases short, with 19 bases between. The CDR3 sequence is 15 residues long. Germline loops: CDR1 SGHAT, CDR2 FQNNGV. CDR3 nucleotides: TGTGCCAGCAGCGGGTCGGGGCAGGGGCGAAAGACCCAGTACTTC. Amino acid sequence: CASSGSGQGRKTQYF.